The 6 T cell receptor beta chains listed next were all sequenced from one sample in a study of T cells expressing NK-cell markers. TCRdb re-called the 5' RACE reads, yielding one record per CDR3 amino acid sequence without DNA. This repertoire comprises approximately 110,000 distinct CDR3 sequences; its ten largest clones make up approximately 17%. Sequenced material: blood T cells: a sorted CD56 or NKG2C T cell subset, CD4+ or CD8+ T cells, or bulk PBMC T cells (not recorded which). These receptors came from a woman aged 18 to 75 in good health.

V gene TRBV6-5 combines with J gene TRBJ2-1. This CDR3 contains 14 residues. CDR1 is MNHEY, CDR2 SVGAGI, per germline. The chain's CDR3 is CASSYGALYNEQFF.

CDR3 sequence: CASSYLAGGPLVPYEQYF. The rearrangement uses TRBV6-5 and TRBJ2-7; the TRBD2 assignment by TCRdb is unverifiable without DNA. The CDR3 spans 18 residues. Germline assignment: CDR1 MNHEY and CDR2 SVGAGI.

This chain connects TRBV11-2 to TRBJ2-3; TCRdb proposes TRBD2, but this gene call is untestable without DNA. The CDR3 has 18 residues. Germline CDR1 SGHAT, CDR2 FQNNGV. CDR3: CASSFGVGLAGDTDTQYF.

The chain carries TRBV6-5 and TRBJ2-7; TCRdb outputs TRBD1, but without DNA this stays unchecked. Germline V lookup: CDR1 MNHEY, CDR2 SVGAGI. The CDR3 is 14 residues long. The CDR3 sequence is CASSTRQGSYEQYF.

The gene calls are TRBV9 and TRBJ2-1. CDR1 and CDR2 (germline): SGDLS, YYNGEE. The CDR3 covers 17 residues. CDR3 loop: CASSVLGSGSSYNEQFF.

The rearrangement links TRBV7-8 to TRBJ2-2; lacking DNA, the TRBD1 call made by TCRdb goes unchecked. The CDR3 is 13 amino acids. In germline, CDR1 is SGHVS, CDR2 FQNEAQ. CDR3 residues: CASRTDGAGELFF.